These 23 T cell receptor beta chains share one sample of origin, sequenced in a study of blood T cell repertoires in COVID-19 (dated by TCRdb to between 2020 and 2021). The library was obtained by the immunoSEQ multiplex PCR assay. Held by TCRdb, this immuneACCESS table contains in-frame sequences only and omits some clones. Under half of the omission traces to an unresolved V gene where checked; the cause of the rest is unknown. This sample gives about 170,000 clones in total; 80% to 90% of them show up just once. The ten largest make up 3.6% of the sample. The sequencing input was PBMCs or T cells enriched from blood (not recorded which). The receptors come from a woman aged 45 to 65 in a cohort exposed to, infected with or recovered from COVID-19 (not recorded which).

This clone was counted ten times or more. The rearrangement uses TRBV19 and TRBJ2-2, with 11 bases that match TRBD2. Trimming removed 8 bases from V and 8 bases from J; junction bases left unmatched: 7. The CDR3 is 14 residues long. Germline CDR1 LNHDA, CDR2 SQIVND (reference sequence). The CDR3 region has the DNA TGTGCCAGTTGCCTAGCGGGAGGTGTTGGGGAGCTGTTTTTT. Protein: CASCLAGGVGELFF.

This chain uses TRBV2 with TRBJ1-6; D call uncertain. The CDR3 length is 14 residues. Trimming cost V 4 bases and J 5 bases, with 9 bases left between them. Germline CDR1 SNHLY, CDR2 FYNNEI. The CDR3 bases are TGTGCCAGCAGTGTTCGGGTCGATAATTCACCCCTCCACTTT. It specifies CASSVRVDNSPLHF. The entire variable domain, with the rest obtained from reference TRBV2 and TRBJ1-6, is as follows: EPEVTQTPSHQVTQMGQEVILRCVPISNHLYFYWYRQILGQKVEFLVSFYNNEISEKSEIFDDQFSVERPDGSNFTLKIRSTKLEDSAMYFCASSVRVDNSPLHFGNGTRLTVT.

This clone was observed many times. V and J are TRBV2 and TRBJ2-2, with 14 bases identical to TRBD2. In germline, CDR1 is SNHLY, CDR2 FYNNEI. CDR3 length: 17 amino acids. Trimming removed 6 bases from V and 1 base from J; junction bases left unmatched: 4. The CDR3 here is CASSPGLAGVNTGELFF. CDR3 DNA sequence: TGTGCCAGCAGCCCGGGACTAGCGGGGGTGAACACCGGGGAGCTGTTTTTT.

The chain links TRBV5-6 to TRBJ2-2; possible D gene TRBD2, 6 bases. The V gene's germline CDR1 is SGHDT and CDR2 YYEEEE. The CDR3 loop spans 15 amino acids. V was cut by 0 bases and J by 4 bases, with 10 bases left in between. The CDR3 sequence is CASSLEGGSTGELFF. Here the CDR3 DNA reads TGTGCCAGCAGCTTGGAGGGAGGTAGCACCGGGGAGCTGTTTTTT.

The chain recombines TRBV5-1 with TRBJ2-5; 9 bases agree with TRBD1. V lost 1 base, J lost 5 bases, and 3 bases stayed unmatched. CDR1 SGHRS and CDR2 YFSETQ come from the germline V gene. This CDR3 contains 14 residues. The CDR3 bases are TGCGCCAGCAGCTTGCGGACAGGGGACGAGACCCAGTACTTC. Its protein is CASSLRTGDETQYF.

This chain connects TRBV29-1 to TRBJ2-1; 8 nucleotides match TRBD1. Germline V CDR1 and CDR2: SQVTM, ANQGSEA. Trimming took 5 bases from V and 7 from J; bases not matched to a gene: 7. This CDR3 region has 13 residues. The CDR3 DNA reads as TGCAGCGTTACCCGGACAGGGACTAATGAGCAGTTCTTC. Translation: CSVTRTGTNEQFF.

The chain employs TRBV11-2 and TRBJ2-3; 7 bases map to TRBD2. J gave up 3 bases and V 5 bases, and 8 bases lay outside the gene matches. The CDR3 covers 15 residues. Looked up from germline, CDR1 is SGHAT and CDR2 is FQNNGV. Here the CDR3 DNA reads TGTGCCAGCAGCCGAAAGGGACTACAGACAGATACGCAGTATTTT. Amino acid sequence: CASSRKGLQTDTQYF. Full variable domain (remainder filled in from reference TRBV11-2 and TRBJ2-3): EAGVAQSPRYKIIEKRQSVAFWCNPISGHATLYWYQQILGQGPKLLIQFQNNGVVDDSQLPKDRFSAERLKGVDSTLKIQPAKLEDSAVYLCASSRKGLQTDTQYFGPGTRLTVL.

The V gene is TRBV4-1, the J gene TRBJ2-7; unclear D gene. Germline V lookup: CDR1 MGHRA, CDR2 YSYEKL. Trimming left V 0 bases short and J 3 bases short, with 15 bases between. CDR3 size: 16 residues. This CDR3 is CASSQDQAKRNYEQYF. The CDR3 DNA reads as TGCGCCAGCAGCCAAGATCAGGCAAAGAGAAACTACGAGCAGTACTTC.

The chain employs TRBV7-6 and TRBJ2-5; tentative D call: TRBD2 (5 bases). Trimming stripped 4 bases from V and 5 bases from J, with 26 bases between. This CDR3 has 18 amino acids. Germline V gives CDR1 SGHVS, CDR2 FNYEAQ. CDR3 loop: CASSSPIIGVKELETQYF. The CDR3 DNA reads as TGTGCCAGCAGCTCTCCTATAATCGGGGTAAAGGAGTTGGAGACCCAGTACTTC.

The rearrangement links TRBV24-1 to TRBJ2-2; 8 bases are shared with TRBD1. The J segment lost 6 bases and the V segment lost 1 base, leaving 6 bases of the junction unmatched. Germline CDR1 is KGHDR and CDR2 is SFDVKD. The CDR3 runs 16 residues. As DNA, the CDR3 is TGTGCCACCAGTGATTTACTCAGGGGGCGCCCCGGGGAGCTGTTTTTT. Its protein is CATSDLLRGRPGELFF.

This clone has just one count. The chain has TRBV28 and TRBJ1-5, with 12 bases fitting TRBD1. V was clipped by 2 bases and J by 6 bases; unmatched bases: 5. CDR3 size: 16 residues. Germline loops: CDR1 MDHEN, CDR2 SYDVKM. Here the CDR3 reads CASSLAGTGGFQPQHF. For the CDR3, the DNA is TGTGCCAGCAGTTTAGCCGGGACAGGGGGCTTTCAGCCCCAGCATTTT.

This sequence joins TRBV24-1 and TRBJ1-6; 9 bases are shared with TRBD1. Germline values: CDR1 KGHDR, CDR2 SFDVKD. This CDR3 is 19 amino acids long. Trimming cost V 10 bases and J 0 bases; bases outside gene matches: 15. CDR3 in DNA: TGTGCCACTTTAGCCGGGACAGGGTACAATCGCTCCTATAATTCACCCCTCCACTTT. This gives the protein CATLAGTGYNRSYNSPLHF.

This chain uses TRBV7-6 with TRBJ2-7; D ambiguous. Trimming took 0 bases from V and 0 from J, leaving 3 bases between them. Germline loops: CDR1 SGHVS, CDR2 FNYEAQ. The CDR3 loop spans 13 amino acids. The CDR3 sequence is CASSLASSYEQYF. In DNA, the CDR3 is TGTGCCAGCAGCTTAGCGAGCTCCTACGAGCAGTACTTC.

V and J are TRBV29-1 and TRBJ2-3; D gene unclear. Germline CDR1 and CDR2: SQVTM and ANQGSEA. The CDR3 sequence is 12 residues long. The CDR3 DNA sequence: TGCAGTGCCTCAGGCGAACCCGATACGCAGTATTTT. Protein product: CSASGEPDTQYF.

This chain joins TRBV19 and TRBJ1-1; D is undetermined. V was pared by 11 bases and J by 1 base, with 8 bases between. Per the germline V gene, CDR1 is LNHDA and CDR2 is SQIVND (reference sequence). The CDR3 has 11 residues. In DNA, the CDR3 is TGTGCCTCCGCGGAGAACACTGAAGCTTTCTTT. Protein sequence: CASAENTEAFF.

This sequence joins TRBV11-2 and TRBJ2-7; 10 bases fit TRBD2. V trimming: 2 bases; J trimming: 2 bases; junction bases outside the gene matches: 0. Germline V gene data show CDR1 as SGHAT and CDR2 as FQNNGV. The CDR3 covers 14 residues. CDR3 residues: CASSLTSGTYEQYF. CDR3 DNA sequence: TGTGCCAGCAGCTTAACTAGCGGGACCTACGAGCAGTACTTC.

The chain carries TRBV28 and TRBJ2-7; D is possibly TRBD2 (5 bases). The germline gives CDR1 MDHEN, CDR2 SYDVKM. The CDR3 has 14 amino acids. V was shortened by 8 bases and J by 4 bases, with 18 bases between the two germline ends. CDR3 nucleotide sequence: TGTGCCAGCCGGAAAGGACTTCCTGGTTACGAGCAGTACTTC. Amino acids: CASRKGLPGYEQYF.

The V gene is TRBV10-3, the J gene TRBJ1-1; perhaps TRBD1 as D (6 bases). Trimming shortened V by 7 bases and J by 4 bases, and 22 bases separated the two germline ends. CDR1 and CDR2 (germline): ENHRY, SYGVKD. CDR3 size: 16 residues. The CDR3 nucleotides are TGTGCCATCACGGCCGGGACACCTCTGGGAACCACTGAAGCTTTCTTT. It translates to CAITAGTPLGTTEAFF.

The gene calls are TRBV29-1 and TRBJ2-1, with 9 positions matching TRBD2. Per the germline V gene, CDR1 is SQVTM and CDR2 is ANQGSEA. This CDR3 contains 15 residues. V lost 1 base and J lost 6; bases outside the gene matches: 7. As DNA, the CDR3 is TGCAGCGTTGAAGCCCGGGGACTAGCTGGCAATGAGCAGTTCTTC. Protein: CSVEARGLAGNEQFF.

This clone has a handful of counts. The chain recombines TRBV10-2 with TRBJ1-1, with D unclear. CDR3 length: 14 amino acids. V was trimmed by 3 bases and J by 4 bases, leaving 12 bases between them. Germline-derived CDR1 and CDR2 are WSHSY and SAAADI. The CDR3 region has the DNA TGCGCCAGCAGTGATCAGGAAAGTGGCACTGAAGCTTTCTTT. Protein sequence: CASSDQESGTEAFF.

The sample holds a few counts of this clone. This chain connects TRBV28 to TRBJ1-4, with D possibly matching TRBD1 (6 bases). CDR1 MDHEN and CDR2 SYDVKM come from the germline V gene. V dropped 5 bases and J dropped 2 bases, with 21 bases sitting between them. CDR3 length: 18 amino acids. CDR3: CASSGLGNRASTNEKLFF. The CDR3 coding sequence is TGTGCCAGCAGTGGATTAGGGAACAGGGCTTCCACTAATGAAAAACTGTTTTTT.

The chain recombines TRBV5-6 with TRBJ1-5; D is perhaps TRBD1 (5 bases). V was shortened by 0 bases and J by 7 bases, with 11 bases between the two germline ends. The germline V gene has CDR1 SGHDT and CDR2 YYEEEE. The CDR3 spans 14 residues. CDR3 in DNA: TGTGCCAGCAGCTTGGTTTCGGCAGGGCAGCCCCAGCATTTT. Translation: CASSLVSAGQPQHF.

This chain joins TRBV28 and TRBJ1-2; 9 nucleotides match TRBD1. The CDR3 loop spans 14 amino acids. Germline V CDR1 and CDR2: MDHEN, SYDVKM. Germline trimming cut 8 bases from V and 3 bases from J; bases unmatched to any gene: 7. The CDR3 region has the DNA TGTGCCAGCCTCAACAGGGGGCAGTACTATGGCTACACCTTC. It codes for CASLNRGQYYGYTF.